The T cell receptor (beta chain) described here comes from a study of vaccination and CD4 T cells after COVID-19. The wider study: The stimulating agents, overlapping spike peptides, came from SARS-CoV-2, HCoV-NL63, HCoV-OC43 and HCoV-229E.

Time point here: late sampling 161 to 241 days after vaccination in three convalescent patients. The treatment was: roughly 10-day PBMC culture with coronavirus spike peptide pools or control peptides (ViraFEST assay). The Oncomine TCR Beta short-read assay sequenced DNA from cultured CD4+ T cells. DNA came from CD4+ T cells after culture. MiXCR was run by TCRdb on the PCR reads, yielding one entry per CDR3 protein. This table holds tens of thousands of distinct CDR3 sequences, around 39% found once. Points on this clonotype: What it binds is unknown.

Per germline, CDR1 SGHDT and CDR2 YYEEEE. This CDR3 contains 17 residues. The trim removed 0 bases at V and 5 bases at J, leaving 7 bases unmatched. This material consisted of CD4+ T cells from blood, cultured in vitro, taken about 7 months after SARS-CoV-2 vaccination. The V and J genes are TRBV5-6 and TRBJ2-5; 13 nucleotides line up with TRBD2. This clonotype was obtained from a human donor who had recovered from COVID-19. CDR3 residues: CASSLERTSGSGETQYF. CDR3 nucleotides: TGTGCCAGCAGCTTGGAAAGGACTAGCGGGAGTGGGGAGACCCAGTACTTC.